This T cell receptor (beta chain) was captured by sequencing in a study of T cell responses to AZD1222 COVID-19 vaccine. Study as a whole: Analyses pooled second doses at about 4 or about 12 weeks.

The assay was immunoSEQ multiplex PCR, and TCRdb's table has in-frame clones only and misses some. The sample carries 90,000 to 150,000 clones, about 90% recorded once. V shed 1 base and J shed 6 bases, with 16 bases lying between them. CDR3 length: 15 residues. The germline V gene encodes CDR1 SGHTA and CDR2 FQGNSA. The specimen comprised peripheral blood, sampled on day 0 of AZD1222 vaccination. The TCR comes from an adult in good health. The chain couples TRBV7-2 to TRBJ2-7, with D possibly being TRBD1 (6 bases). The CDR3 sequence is CASSLGSTGRREQYF. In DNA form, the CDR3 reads TGTGCCAGCAGCTTAGGGTCCACAGGGAGACGCGAGCAGTACTTC.